In this sample, the clone carrying this TCR beta chain turned up a few times. Its antigen is currently unknown. This CDR3 has 15 amino acids. V dropped 6 bases and J dropped 5; count of bases not matched to a gene: 6. The germline gives CDR1 SGHTA, CDR2 FQGNSA. A second PCR of roughly 7 to 11 cycles used a sample-barcoded 5' primer and a J-beta primer mix. A single record per CDR3 protein comes from TCRdb applying MiXCR to the 5' RACE reads. The sample includes around 710,000 distinct CDR3 sequences, roughly 43% of them seen just once. The entry originates in a study of blood T cells in healthy people across ages. Whole-study findings and limits: Diversity estimated from one million T cells was considered an underestimate. CMV status of donors was unknown, possibly confounding expanded clonotype changes.

The rearrangement links TRBV7-2 to TRBJ2-1; 11 bases align to TRBD2. What was sequenced was blood. The receptor's source is a woman aged 60 to 75 in good health. CDR3 protein: CASSQQLAGDNEQFF. In DNA, the CDR3 is TGTGCCAGCAGTCAGCAACTAGCGGGGGACAATGAGCAGTTCTTC.